The 16 T cell receptor beta chains reported below all come from one sample, sequenced in a study of blood T cell repertoires in COVID-19 (dated by TCRdb to about 2020). The method was the immunoSEQ multiplex PCR assay. In TCRdb, the immuneACCESS table is reduced to in-frame sequences with V and J assigned. These tables do not hold every clone; where another copy was compared, an unresolved V gene accounts for under half, and the others remain unexplained. The sample profile shows 200,000 to 250,000 clones; over 75% of them were found once. The leading ten clones occupy approximately 10% of the sample. What was sequenced was peripheral blood. The origin of the receptors is a man aged 50-60 years with COVID-19, enrolled during active disease.

This chain joins TRBV18 and TRBJ2-7; 8 positions match TRBD1. With 5 bases clipped from V and 2 bases from J, the junction kept 5 bases outside the gene matches. The CDR3 consists of 14 residues. Germline CDR1 is KGHSH and CDR2 is LQKENI. CDR3 sequence reads: CASSSGQGPYEQYF. The CDR3 bases are TGTGCCAGCTCATCCGGACAGGGCCCCTACGAGCAGTACTTC. Together with reference TRBV18 and TRBJ2-7, the CDR3 gives the full variable domain: NAGVMQNPRHLVRRRGQEARLRCSPMKGHSHVYWYRQLPEEGLKFMVYLQKENIIDESGMPKERFSAEFPKEGPSILRIQQVVRGDSAAYFCASSSGQGPYEQYFGPGTRLTVT.

This clone was seen only once. The J gene is TRBJ1-1, the V gene TRBV28; TRBD1 is a possible D gene (5 bases). Trimming took off 3 bases at V and 5 bases at J, with 10 bases between the two ends. This CDR3 is built from 13 residues. In germline, CDR1 is MDHEN, CDR2 SYDVKM. The CDR3 sequence is CASSLPGMTEAFF. CDR3 bases: TGTGCCAGCAGTTTGCCAGGGATGACTGAAGCTTTCTTT.

The chain links TRBV5-1 to TRBJ2-1; TRBD1 might be the D (6 bases). Germline-derived CDR1 and CDR2 are SGHRS and YFSETQ. Between the trimmed V and J ends, which lost 0 bases and 13 bases, there was a span of 17 bases. This CDR3 has 14 residues. The CDR3 loop is CASSLESRGGHQFF. DNA for the CDR3: TGCGCCAGCAGCTTGGAATCTCGTGGGGGACACCAGTTCTTC.

The chain is built from TRBV7-8 and TRBJ2-7, with 7 bases fitting TRBD1. The V segment lost 3 bases and the J segment 3 bases; nucleotides outside the gene matches: 5. Germline CDR1 reads SGHVS; CDR2 reads FQNEAQ. The CDR3 runs to 14 residues. Written as DNA, the CDR3 is TGTGCCAGCAGCTTCCGGCGACAGGGCTACGAGCAGTACTTC. This codes for CASSFRRQGYEQYF.

The chain has TRBV29-1 and TRBJ1-6; 8 positions match TRBD1. The ends lost 8 bases at V and 0 bases at J; junction bases unmatched: 12. Per germline, CDR1 SQVTM and CDR2 ANQGSEA. The CDR3 is made up of 17 amino acids. The CDR3 loop is CSSDPGQVSSYNSPLHF. The DNA of the CDR3 is TGCAGCTCCGACCCGGGACAGGTGAGCTCCTATAATTCACCCCTCCACTTT.

The rearrangement links TRBV19 to TRBJ1-1, with D perhaps matching TRBD1 (6 bases). The CDR3 is 15 residues long. Trimming pared 0 bases from V and 2 bases from J, leaving 10 bases between. Germline-derived CDR1 and CDR2 are LNHDA and SQIVND (reference sequence). CDR3 region: CASSIEGGRNTEAFF. Here the CDR3 DNA reads TGTGCCAGTAGTATAGAGGGGGGGCGAAACACTGAAGCTTTCTTT.

The rearrangement joins TRBV6-4 to TRBJ1-2; the D gene is possibly TRBD1 (6 bases). The V end lost 6 bases, the J end lost 2 bases, and 10 bases lay between the germline ends. From germline, CDR1 is MRHNA and CDR2 SNTAGT. This CDR3 region has 13 residues. CDR3 region: CASSPQGNYGYTF. For the CDR3, the DNA is TGTGCCAGCAGCCCCCAGGGGAACTATGGCTACACCTTC.

CDR3: CASSRTGYGYTF. CDR3 DNA: TGTGCCAGCAGCCGAACTGGCTATGGCTACACCTTC. The V and J genes are TRBV11-1 and TRBJ1-2; no reliable D call. V was shortened by 5 bases and J by 4 bases, with 8 bases between the two germline ends. The length of the CDR3 is 12 residues. Looked up from germline, CDR1 is SGHAT and CDR2 is FQDESV (reference sequence).

The rearrangement uses TRBV7-9 and TRBJ2-7; a possible D gene is TRBD1 (7 bases). Germline V gene data show CDR1 as SEHNR and CDR2 as FQNEAQ (reference sequence). The V gene lost 5 bases and the J gene lost 3 bases, with 20 bases spanning the gap. This CDR3 region has 16 residues. The DNA of the CDR3 is TGTGCCAGCAGCAATAGACGGGGGACAGCATTCTACGAGCAGTACTTC. Protein sequence: CASSNRRGTAFYEQYF. The full variable domain, completed using reference TRBV7-9 and TRBJ2-7, is DTGVSQNPRHKITKRGQNVTFRCDPISEHNRLYWYRQTLGQGPEFLTYFQNEAQLEKSRLLSDRFSAERPKGSFSTLEIQRTEQGDSAMYLCASSNRRGTAFYEQYFGPGTRLTVT.

The CDR3 loop is CASSLQGTAGELFF. CDR3 in DNA: TGTGCCAGCAGCCTACAGGGTACGGCCGGGGAGCTGTTTTTT. V is TRBV6-5 and J is TRBJ2-2; tentative D call: TRBD1 (6 bases). Germline V CDR1 and CDR2: MNHEY, SVGAGI. The CDR3 runs 14 residues. Trimming removed 6 bases from V and 6 bases from J, with 14 bases in between.

J is TRBJ2-7 and V is TRBV7-9; D is ambiguous. V was clipped by 5 bases and J by 2 bases, with 4 bases between them. Per germline, CDR1 SEHNR and CDR2 FQNEAQ (reference sequence). The CDR3 loop spans 11 amino acids. CDR3 DNA: TGTGCCAGCAGCCGAGCCTACGAGCAGTACTTC. Amino acids: CASSRAYEQYF.

The gene calls are TRBV14 and TRBJ2-1; 8 bases are a match to TRBD2. The J segment lost 6 bases and the V segment lost 1 base, leaving 8 bases of the junction unmatched. This CDR3 comprises 16 residues. From germline, CDR1 is SGHDN and CDR2 FVKESK. CDR3 sequence: CASSQVPGLGRNEQFF. The CDR3 region has the DNA TGTGCCAGCAGCCAAGTGCCGGGACTAGGGCGCAATGAGCAGTTCTTC.

V and J are TRBV4-1 and TRBJ1-2, with 12 bases identical to TRBD1. CDR3 size: 16 residues. Germline CDR1 is MGHRA and CDR2 is YSYEKL. The V segment lost 0 bases and the J segment 6 bases; nucleotides outside the gene matches: 5. The CDR3 here is CASSQEGTGGWDGYTF. Here the CDR3 DNA reads TGCGCCAGCAGCCAAGAGGGGACAGGGGGCTGGGATGGCTACACCTTC.

This clone was seen just once. The chain recombines TRBV27 with TRBJ2-3; D unclear. This CDR3 is 16 amino acids long. V dropped 2 bases and J dropped 0 bases, with 12 bases sitting between them. The germline V gene encodes CDR1 MNHEY and CDR2 SMNVEV (reference sequence). The CDR3 DNA reads as TGTGCCAGCAGTTTAATGTCACTACCCAGCACAGATACGCAGTATTTT. This encodes CASSLMSLPSTDTQYF.

V and J are TRBV7-3 and TRBJ2-7; D possibly corresponds to TRBD2 (6 bases). The CDR3 sequence is 13 residues long. The V gene lost 2 bases and the J gene lost 5 bases, with 10 bases spanning the gap. Germline V lookup: CDR1 SGHTA, CDR2 FQGTGA. CDR3 sequence (DNA): TGTGCCAGCAGCTTAGGAGGGGTTGACGAGCAGTACTTC. Protein sequence: CASSLGGVDEQYF.

The chain joins TRBV5-4 to TRBJ1-2; maybe TRBD1 (6 bases). This CDR3 has 13 amino acids. V was clipped by 4 bases and J by 3 bases, with 10 bases between them. Germline V gene lookup returns CDR1 SGHNT and CDR2 YYREEE (reference sequence). CDR3 sequence: CASSLWTDYGYTF. CDR3 coding DNA: TGTGCCAGCAGCCTCTGGACAGACTATGGCTACACCTTC.